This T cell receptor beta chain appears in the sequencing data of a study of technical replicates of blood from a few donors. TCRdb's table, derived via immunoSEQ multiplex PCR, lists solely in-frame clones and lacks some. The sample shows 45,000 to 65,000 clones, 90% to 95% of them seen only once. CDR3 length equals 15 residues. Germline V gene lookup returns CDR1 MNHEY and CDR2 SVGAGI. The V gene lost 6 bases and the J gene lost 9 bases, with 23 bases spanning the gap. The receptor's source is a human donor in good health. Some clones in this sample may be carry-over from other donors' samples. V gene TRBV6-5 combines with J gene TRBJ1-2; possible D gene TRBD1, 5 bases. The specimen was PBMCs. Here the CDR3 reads CASRPPGGNGISYTF. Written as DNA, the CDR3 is TGTGCCAGCAGGCCTCCCGGGGGGAACGGAATAAGCTACACCTTC.